This T cell receptor beta chain was identified in a study of T cell repertoires in cytomegalovirus infection. The CDR3 consists of 14 residues. With V trimmed by 6 bases and J by 4 bases, 6 bases remained unmatched. Germline V gene lookup returns CDR1 SNHLY and CDR2 FYNNEI. TCRdb redid the calling of the reads with MiXCR, one entry per CDR3 protein. The sample holds approximately 500,000 distinct CDR3 sequences, about 17% seen once. Sequencing was performed on CD8+ T cells from PBMCs. The rearrangement joins TRBV2 to TRBJ2-5; TRBD2 matches at 9 bases. This TCR came from a human donor in good health (CMV status not recorded). Some clones in this sample may be carry-over from other donors' samples. CDR3 sequence reads: CASRLAGSLETQYF. DNA of the CDR3: TGTGCCAGCAGGCTAGCGGGGAGCTTAGAGACCCAGTACTTC.